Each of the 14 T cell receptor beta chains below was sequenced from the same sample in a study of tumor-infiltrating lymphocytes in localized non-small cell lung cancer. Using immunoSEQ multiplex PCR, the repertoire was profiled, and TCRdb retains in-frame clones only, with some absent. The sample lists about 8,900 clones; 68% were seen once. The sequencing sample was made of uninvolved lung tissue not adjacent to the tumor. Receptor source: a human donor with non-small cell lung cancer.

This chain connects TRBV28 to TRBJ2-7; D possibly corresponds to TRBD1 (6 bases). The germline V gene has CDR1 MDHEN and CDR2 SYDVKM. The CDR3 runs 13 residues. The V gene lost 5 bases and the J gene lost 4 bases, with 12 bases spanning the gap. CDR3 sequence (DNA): TGTGCCAGCAGTCTAGGACAGAATTACGAGCAGTACTTC. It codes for CASSLGQNYEQYF.

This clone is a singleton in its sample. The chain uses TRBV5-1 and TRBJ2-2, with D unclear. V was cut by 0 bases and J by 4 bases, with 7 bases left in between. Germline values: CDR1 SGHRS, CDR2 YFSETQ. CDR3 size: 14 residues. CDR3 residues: CASSLAGGTGELFF. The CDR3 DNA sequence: TGCGCCAGCAGCTTGGCAGGTGGCACCGGGGAGCTGTTTTTT.

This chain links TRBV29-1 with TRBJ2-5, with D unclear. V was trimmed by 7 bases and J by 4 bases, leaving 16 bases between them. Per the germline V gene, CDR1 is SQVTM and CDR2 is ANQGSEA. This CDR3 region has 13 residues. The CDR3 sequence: CSAEGQVRETQYF. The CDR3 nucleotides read TGCAGCGCAGAAGGCCAAGTGAGAGAGACCCAGTACTTC.

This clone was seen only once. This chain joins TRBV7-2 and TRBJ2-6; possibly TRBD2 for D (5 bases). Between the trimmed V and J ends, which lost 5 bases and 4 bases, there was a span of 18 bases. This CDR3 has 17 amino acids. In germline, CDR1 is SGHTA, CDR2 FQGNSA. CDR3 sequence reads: CASSRTRSSLGANVLTF. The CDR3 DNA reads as TGTGCCAGCAGCCGGACTCGGTCCTCTCTGGGGGCCAACGTCCTGACTTTC.

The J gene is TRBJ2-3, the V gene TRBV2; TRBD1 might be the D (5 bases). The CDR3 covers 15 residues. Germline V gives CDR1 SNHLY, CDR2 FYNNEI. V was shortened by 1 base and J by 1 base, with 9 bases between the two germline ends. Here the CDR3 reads CASSEDRLRTDTQYF. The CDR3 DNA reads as TGTGCCAGCAGTGAAGACAGGTTACGCACAGATACGCAGTATTTT.

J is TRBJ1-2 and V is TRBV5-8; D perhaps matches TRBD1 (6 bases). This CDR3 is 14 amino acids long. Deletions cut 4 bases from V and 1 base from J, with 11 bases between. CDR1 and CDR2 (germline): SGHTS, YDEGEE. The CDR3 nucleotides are TGTGCCAGCAGCGTTCGACAGGATAACTATGGCTACACCTTC. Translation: CASSVRQDNYGYTF.

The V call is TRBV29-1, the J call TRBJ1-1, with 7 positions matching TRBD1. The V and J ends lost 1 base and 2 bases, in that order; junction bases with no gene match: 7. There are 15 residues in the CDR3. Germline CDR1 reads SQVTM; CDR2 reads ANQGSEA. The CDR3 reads CSVEAQGQPNTEAFF. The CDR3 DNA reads TGCAGCGTTGAAGCCCAGGGACAGCCCAACACTGAAGCTTTCTTT.

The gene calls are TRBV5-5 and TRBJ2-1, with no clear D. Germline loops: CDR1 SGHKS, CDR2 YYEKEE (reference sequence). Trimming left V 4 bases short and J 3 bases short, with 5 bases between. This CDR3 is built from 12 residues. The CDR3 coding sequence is TGTGCCAGCAGCCCGATCTACAATGAGCAGTTCTTC. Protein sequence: CASSPIYNEQFF.

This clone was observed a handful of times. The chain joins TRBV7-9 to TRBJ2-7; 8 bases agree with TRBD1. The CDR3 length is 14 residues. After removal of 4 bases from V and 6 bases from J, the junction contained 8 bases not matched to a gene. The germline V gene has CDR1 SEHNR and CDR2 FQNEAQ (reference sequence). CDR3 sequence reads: CASSSQTGVGEQYF. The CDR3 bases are TGTGCCAGCAGCTCCCAGACAGGGGTTGGCGAGCAGTACTTC.

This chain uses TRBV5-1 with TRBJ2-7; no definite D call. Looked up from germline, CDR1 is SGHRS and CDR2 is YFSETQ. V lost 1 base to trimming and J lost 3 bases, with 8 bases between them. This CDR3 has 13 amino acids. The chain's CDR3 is CASSLMWGYEQYF. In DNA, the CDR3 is TGCGCCAGCAGCTTGATGTGGGGCTACGAGCAGTACTTC.

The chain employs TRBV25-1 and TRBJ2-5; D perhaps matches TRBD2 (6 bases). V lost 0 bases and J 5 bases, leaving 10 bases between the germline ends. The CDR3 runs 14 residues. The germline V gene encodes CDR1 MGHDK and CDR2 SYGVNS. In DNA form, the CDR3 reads TGTGCCAGCAGTGAATACGACCGGGGGGAGACCCAGTACTTC. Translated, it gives CASSEYDRGETQYF.

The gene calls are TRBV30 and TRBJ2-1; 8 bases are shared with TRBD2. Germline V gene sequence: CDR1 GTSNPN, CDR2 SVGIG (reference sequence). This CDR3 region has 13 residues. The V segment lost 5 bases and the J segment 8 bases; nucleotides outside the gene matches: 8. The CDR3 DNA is TGTGCCTGGGATCGGACTAGCAACGATGAGCAGTTCTTC. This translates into CAWDRTSNDEQFF.

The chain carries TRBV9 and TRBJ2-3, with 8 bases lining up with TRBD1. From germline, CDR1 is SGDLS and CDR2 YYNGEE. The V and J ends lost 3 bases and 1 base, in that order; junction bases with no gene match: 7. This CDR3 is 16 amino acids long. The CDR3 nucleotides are TGTGCCAGCAGCGAAGCAGGACAGGGAGGCACAGATACGCAGTATTTT. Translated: CASSEAGQGGTDTQYF. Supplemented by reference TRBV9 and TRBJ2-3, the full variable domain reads DSGVTQTPKHLITATGQRVTLRCSPRSGDLSVYWYQQSLDQGLQFLIQYYNGEERAKGNILERFSAQQFPDLHSELNLSSLELGDSALYFCASSEAGQGGTDTQYFGPGTRLTVL.

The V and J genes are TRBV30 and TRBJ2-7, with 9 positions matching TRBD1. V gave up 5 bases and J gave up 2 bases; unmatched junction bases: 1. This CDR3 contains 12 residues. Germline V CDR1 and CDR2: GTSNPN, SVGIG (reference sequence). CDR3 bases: TGTGCCTGGGGGACAGGGCCCTACGAGCAGTACTTC. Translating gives CAWGTGPYEQYF.